This T cell receptor (beta chain) was retrieved from a study of cytomegalovirus exposure and HLA in healthy donors. Study summary: Drawn from HLA-typed donors, 80 million to 100 million unique TCRs were held in an early data release.

Study-wide points: The later analysis indicated that the majority of CMV-associated TCR beta chains appeared HLA-restricted. Several of the most significant clusters were apparently associated with common viral pathogens in a later analysis. Judged likely to be a sequencing artifact was a cluster of highly shared sequence variants.

The PCR ran on 60 Vbeta and 13 Jbeta primers. Profiling relied on immunoSEQ multiplex PCR, and the TCRdb table lists in-frame clones only, not all of them. The data contain under 300,000 clones, about nine tenths of them seen just once; the ten biggest clones take up 3.5% to 4.5%. In the case of this clone: The antigen is undetermined.

The CDR3 contains 13 residues. The germline V and J ends were trimmed by 6 bases and 10 bases, with 16 bases remaining between them. Germline lookup yields CDR1 SNHLY and CDR2 FYNNEI. This receptor was taken from a man aged 40-55 years in good health and CMV-seropositive. The chain is built from TRBV2 and TRBJ2-1, with D tentatively TRBD2 (5 bases). The sample comprised PBMCs. The CDR3 is CASSSIGDYEQFF. The CDR3 coding sequence is TGTGCCAGCAGCTCGATAGGAGACTACGAGCAGTTCTTC. Using reference TRBV2 and TRBJ2-1 for the parts outside the CDR3, the full variable domain is EPEVTQTPSHQVTQMGQEVILRCVPISNHLYFYWYRQILGQKVEFLVSFYNNEISEKSEIFDDQFSVERPDGSNFTLKIRSTKLEDSAMYFCASSSIGDYEQFFGPGTRLTVL.